This TCR beta chain stems from a study of blood T cells in healthy people across ages. A second PCR, run for about 6 to 11 cycles, used a sample-barcoded 5' primer plus a J-beta primer mix. Via MiXCR, TCRdb re-called the 5' RACE reads, giving one row per CDR3 protein. Here the sample spans approximately 1.5 million distinct CDR3 sequences, around 40% being singletons. The table lists this clonotype with a few counts. This CDR3 is built from 14 residues. The germline V gene has CDR1 MDHEN and CDR2 SYDVKM. V lost 5 bases and J lost 7, with 15 bases in between. This rearrangement joins TRBV28 to TRBJ2-1; D may match TRBD1 or TRBD2 (5 bases each). This sequence was found in a woman aged 18-29 years in good health. The sequencing input was blood. As DNA, the CDR3 is TGTGCCAGCAGTCCGGGACCACTAGTAAATGAGCAGTTCTTC. It translates to CASSPGPLVNEQFF. The whole variable domain, filled in from reference TRBV28 and TRBJ2-1, reads DVKVTQSSRYLVKRTGEKVFLECVQDMDHENMFWYRQDPGLGLRLIYFSYDVKMKEKGDIPEGYSVSREKKERFSLILESASTNQTSMYLCASSPGPLVNEQFFGPGTRLTVL.